This T cell receptor beta chain was recorded in a study of T cell responses to AZD1222 COVID-19 vaccine. Study conclusions and caveats: Repertoire sampling was restricted to post-peak T cell response timepoints. Spike-specific TCR breadth rose after two AZD1222 doses, and depth rose as well.

This clone was found once. The antigen remains undetermined. TCRdb keeps only in-frame clones here, not all; method: immunoSEQ multiplex PCR. The sample lists around 87,000 clones, about nine tenths occurring once. This CDR3 has 13 amino acids. From germline, CDR1 is LNHNV and CDR2 YYDKDF (reference sequence). V lost 0 bases and J 11 bases, leaving 8 bases between the germline ends. This chain connects TRBV15 to TRBJ1-6; D not resolved. This TCR was recovered from an adult in good health. The sample here was peripheral blood, taken on day 0 of AZD1222 vaccination. The CDR3 here is CATSRDSDAPLHF. The CDR3 nucleotides read TGTGCCACCAGCAGAGATTCGGATGCACCCCTCCACTTT.